The clone carrying this TCR beta chain was seen many times. Its target is unknown. TCRdb reanalysed the RACE reads using MiXCR and keeps one entry per CDR3 protein. Of about 380,000 distinct CDR3 sequences in the sample, roughly 5% were seen once. Time point specified: pre-sensitization, week 0. Treatment given: therapeutic diphenylcyclopropenone sensitization with weekly scalp DPC. Unseparated into fractions, whole blood served as the source from which total RNA was extracted. The CDR3 contains 17 residues. Germline CDR1 and CDR2: MNHEY and SMNVEV (reference sequence). The V segment lost 0 bases and the J segment 7 bases; nucleotides outside the gene matches: 4. This specimen belongs to a study of human T cells and chemical hapten exposure. Overall study results and limits: TCRs exceeding 1 in 1000 frequency stayed unchanged with DPC sensitization. Expanded TCRs formed significantly more large CDR3 similarity clusters than controls. Expanded TCR counts at PT1 went up together with patch test score, a positive correlation.

This chain links TRBV27 with TRBJ2-2; 14 bases align to TRBD2. This sequence was found in a woman in her 50s with alopecia areata. Some clones in this sample may be carry-over from other donors' samples. The sequencing here drew on whole blood, taken in connection with sensitization to the hapten diphenylcyclopropenone (DPC). The CDR3 DNA is TGTGCCAGCAGTTTATCGACTAGCGGGAGGGCCGGCGGGGAGCTGTTTTTT. It is translated as CASSLSTSGRAGGELFF.